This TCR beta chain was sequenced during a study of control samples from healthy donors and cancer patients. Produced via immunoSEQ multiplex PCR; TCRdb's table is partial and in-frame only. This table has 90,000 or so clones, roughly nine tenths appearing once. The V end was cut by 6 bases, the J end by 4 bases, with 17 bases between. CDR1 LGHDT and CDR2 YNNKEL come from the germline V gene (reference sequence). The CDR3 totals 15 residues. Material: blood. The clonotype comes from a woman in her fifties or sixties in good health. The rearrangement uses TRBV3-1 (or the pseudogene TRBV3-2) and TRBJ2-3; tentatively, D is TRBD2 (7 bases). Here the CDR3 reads CASSLAGGRADTQYF. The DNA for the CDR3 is TGTGCCAGCAGTCTCGCCGGGGGGCGGGCAGATACGCAGTATTTT.